This record looks at one T cell receptor (beta chain) sequence and its context. Its antigen is as yet unknown. The germline CDR1 and CDR2 sequences are KGHSH and LQKENI. The CDR3 consists of 15 residues. The V gene end was trimmed by 2 bases and the J gene end by 10 bases; junction bases not matched to a gene: 4. This entry comes from a study of shared clonotypes between healthy human individuals. Study-wide points: The authors expected sequencing depth to affect clonotype sharing among donors. The genetic and exposure-history diversity represented was limited by few donors.

It was across several immunoSEQ plates that each subset's genomic DNA was evenly split. Per the original methods: ImmunoSEQ gave junction-only sequences without quality scores, so filtering differed. Method: immunoSEQ multiplex PCR; TCRdb's copy keeps in-frame clones and lacks some. V and J calls and clone size are as listed in that table; D and trimming were resolved from the DNA. The table lists under 600,000 clones, over 75% of them singletons. The chain carries TRBV18 and TRBJ2-1; 14 positions match TRBD2. This clonotype was obtained from a middle-aged woman in good health. Some clones in this sample may be carry-over from other donors' samples. The sequenced sample consisted of PBMCs. DNA of the CDR3: TGTGCCAGCTCACCATCGACTAGCGGGAGGGGGGAGCAGTTCTTC. Translation gives CASSPSTSGRGEQFF.